This entry lists 23 T cell receptor beta chains sequenced from one sample in a study of early T cells in non-severe SARS-CoV-2 infection (dated by TCRdb to the early 2020s). The library was produced with 5' RACE. TCRdb lists the instrument as NextSeq 500. The public reads were run again by TCRdb, first through fastp at Q25 and then through MiXCR, and only productive beta chains were kept. Each record represents a unique CDR3 protein, reported with the most common genes and DNA among its rows. The sample records roughly 29,000 distinct CDR3 sequences, 5% to 6.5% of which are singletons. The leading ten clones occupy 3.5% to 5% of the sample. The sequencing input was whole blood. The receptors here all came from an adult who was a healthcare worker with PCR-confirmed SARS-CoV-2 infection or an uninfected control (not recorded which).

Only a few counts were recorded for this clonotype. The genes are TRBV4-2 and TRBJ2-5; 7 nucleotides agree with TRBD1. Germline V lookup: CDR1 LGHNA, CDR2 YNFKEQ. The CDR3 spans 15 residues. V dropped 0 bases and J dropped 2; count of bases not matched to a gene: 3. The CDR3 sequence: CASSQDQGEQETQYF. The CDR3 region has the DNA TGTGCCAGCAGCCAAGATCAGGGGGAGCAAGAGACCCAGTACTTC.

This clonotype was detected many times. The V gene is TRBV21-1, the J gene TRBJ1-1. TRBV21-1 has pseudogene status. There are 15 residues in the CDR3. The CDR3 nucleotides are TGTGCCAGCAGCAAAGGGATGACAAGTGACACTGAAGCTTTCTTT. It encodes CASSKGMTSDTEAFF.

This clonotype has a handful of counts. The J gene is TRBJ2-1, the V gene TRBV25-1, with a tentative D call TRBD2 (5 bases). Per germline, CDR1 MGHDK and CDR2 SYGVNS. This CDR3 comprises 13 residues. V was cut by 2 bases and J by 8 bases, with 10 bases left in between. CDR3 residues: CASSEMGSDEQFF. The DNA of the CDR3 is TGTGCCAGCAGTGAAATGGGTAGCGATGAGCAGTTCTTC.

In this sample, this clonotype turned up many times. V gene TRBV20-1 combines with J gene TRBJ2-5; 7 bases fit TRBD2. Germline V gene sequence: CDR1 DFQATT, CDR2 SNEGSKA (reference sequence). V gave up 0 bases and J gave up 4 bases; unmatched junction bases: 5. The CDR3 consists of 14 residues. Written as DNA, the CDR3 is TGCAGTGCTAGAGATTGGGGGGAGGGAGAGACCCAGTACTTC. This encodes CSARDWGEGETQYF.

The CDR3 sequence is CASSLGGNDSPLHF. The CDR3 nucleotides are TGTGCCAGCAGCTTGGGAGGGAATGATTCACCCCTCCACTTT. The chain is built from TRBV5-5 and TRBJ1-6; D uncertain. From germline, CDR1 is SGHKS and CDR2 YYEKEE (reference sequence). Trimming left V 0 bases short and J 8 bases short, with 9 bases between. The CDR3 spans 14 residues.

This clonotype was observed many times. The chain couples TRBV29-1 to TRBJ2-1; D remains ambiguous. The CDR3 loop spans 12 amino acids. V gave up 7 bases and J gave up 4 bases, with 11 bases separating them. CDR1 is SQVTM, CDR2 ANQGSEA, per germline. The CDR3 bases are TGCAGCGGTACCGGGCAGTACAATGAGCAGTTCTTC. It specifies CSGTGQYNEQFF.

This clonotype was seen ten or more times. The chain links TRBV20-1 to TRBJ2-7; 8 positions agree with TRBD2. The CDR3 covers 16 residues. The V segment lost 6 bases and the J segment 6 bases; nucleotides outside the gene matches: 19. Germline V gene sequence: CDR1 DFQATT, CDR2 SNEGSKA (reference sequence). CDR3 residues: CSATALDLAGLVEQYF. The CDR3 nucleotides are TGCAGTGCCACCGCCCTAGATTTAGCGGGATTGGTCGAGCAGTACTTC.

In this sample, this clonotype turned up many times. The chain recombines TRBV6-6 with TRBJ1-4; D is unclear. Germline CDR1 and CDR2: MNHNY and SVGAGI (reference sequence). V shed 2 bases and J shed 5 bases, with 15 bases lying between them. This CDR3 region has 16 residues. In DNA form, the CDR3 reads TGTGCCAGCAGTTACCATTCCGCCGGCAGCAATGAAAAACTGTTTTTT. Protein sequence: CASSYHSAGSNEKLFF.

This clonotype has a count of ten or more. J is TRBJ1-4 and V is TRBV15; D perhaps matches TRBD1 (6 bases). CDR1 LNHNV and CDR2 YYDKDF come from the germline V gene (reference sequence). The CDR3 totals 16 residues. V lost 0 bases to trimming and J lost 4 bases, with 12 bases between them. CDR3 nucleotides: TGTGCCACCAGCAGAGATCGGGGGGGCGTTAATGAAAAACTGTTTTTT. Encoded protein: CATSRDRGGVNEKLFF.

This clonotype was seen ten or more times. The rearrangement joins TRBV6-1 to TRBJ1-1; D is unclear. CDR1 is MNHNS and CDR2 is SASEGT in the germline V gene. With 8 bases removed from V and 4 bases from J, the gap between germline ends came to 11 bases. The CDR3 covers 12 residues. This chain's CDR3 is CASLTTFTEAFF. The DNA for the CDR3 is TGTGCCAGCCTGACGACGTTCACTGAAGCTTTCTTT.

This clonotype has at least ten counts. The CDR3 here is CASSPSASGRAWNIQYF. For the CDR3, the DNA is TGTGCCAGCAGTCCGTCGGCTAGCGGGAGGGCCTGGAACATTCAGTACTTC. The chain carries TRBV27 and TRBJ2-4, with TRBD2 matching 12 bases. Unmatched junction bases numbered 12, after V lost 5 bases and J lost 7 bases. This CDR3 has 17 amino acids. CDR1 is MNHEY and CDR2 is SMNVEV in the germline V gene (reference sequence).

Ten or more counts support this clonotype. V is TRBV24-1 and J is TRBJ2-5; the D call may be TRBD1 or TRBD2 (6 bases each). The length of the CDR3 is 17 residues. The germline CDR1 and CDR2 sequences are KGHDR and SFDVKD. V lost 4 bases, J lost 5 bases, and 22 bases lay in between. The CDR3 DNA is TGTGCCACCAGTGACCCGGACCGGTGGGGGGCCGCTGAGACCCAGTACTTC. Its protein is CATSDPDRWGAAETQYF.

This clonotype was detected many times. CDR3 bases: TGTGCCAGCAGCTTCCTGACAGGGATCGGCACTGAAGCTTTCTTT. It is translated as CASSFLTGIGTEAFF. V usage is TRBV5-5 and J usage is TRBJ1-1, with 7 bases aligning to TRBD1. J lost 4 bases, V lost 2 bases, and 8 bases had no gene match. Germline CDR1 SGHKS, CDR2 YYEKEE (reference sequence). CDR3 length: 15 residues. Full variable domain (outside the CDR3, taken from reference TRBV5-5 and TRBJ1-1): DAGVTQSPTHLIKTRGQQVTLRCSPISGHKSVSWYQQVLGQGPQFIFQYYEKEERGRGNFPDRFSARQFPNYSSELNVNALLLGDSALYLCASSFLTGIGTEAFFGQGTRLTVV.

This clonotype was detected a few times. The chain couples TRBV5-1 to TRBJ2-3, with 10 bases matching TRBD2. V trimming: 3 bases; J trimming: 4 bases; junction bases outside the gene matches: 11. The CDR3 loop spans 17 amino acids. Germline CDR1 reads SGHRS; CDR2 reads YFSETQ. The CDR3 spells CASSYPSAAGGSDTQYF. The CDR3 DNA is TGCGCCAGCAGCTACCCTTCGGCAGCGGGAGGGTCAGATACGCAGTATTTT.

The table lists this clonotype with a few counts. CDR3 sequence: CASSPSGGADYGYTF. The CDR3 nucleotides read TGTGCCAGCAGCCCCTCCGGGGGCGCTGACTATGGCTACACCTTC. V is TRBV5-6 and J is TRBJ1-2; a possible D gene is TRBD1 (6 bases). The CDR3 extends over 15 amino acids. V lost 4 bases to trimming and J lost 3 bases, with 16 bases between them. Germline CDR1 and CDR2: SGHDT and YYEEEE.

This clonotype was picked up many times. The genes are TRBV12-3 or TRBV12-4 and TRBJ1-4; no definite D call. Trimming took off 5 bases at V and 5 bases at J, with 9 bases between the two ends. The length of the CDR3 is 13 residues. Here the CDR3 DNA reads TGTGCCAGCAGTCCCACAGCGAATGAAAAACTGTTTTTT. Protein: CASSPTANEKLFF.

This clonotype was observed a handful of times. The J gene is TRBJ2-2, the V gene TRBV28; D remains unclear. The CDR3 runs to 14 residues. In germline, CDR1 is MDHEN, CDR2 SYDVKM. Between the trimmed V and J ends, which lost 3 bases and 3 bases, there was a span of 8 bases. The CDR3 nucleotides are TGTGCCAGCAGTTTTAACCGGGACACCGGGGAGCTGTTTTTT. Translation: CASSFNRDTGELFF.

This clonotype appeared many times. The gene calls are TRBV11-3 and TRBJ2-7, with D possibly called TRBD1 or TRBD2 (5 bases each). The CDR3 totals 12 residues. Germline CDR1 reads SGHNT; CDR2 reads YENEEA. Deletions cut 5 bases from V and 5 bases from J, with 10 bases between. The CDR3 reads CASSIRGDEQYF. CDR3 coding DNA: TGTGCCAGCAGCATAAGGGGAGACGAGCAGTACTTC.

In regard to this clonotype: A much larger clone lies one base from this, so it may be a read error. The chain carries TRBV29-1 and TRBJ1-6; possibly TRBD1 for D (5 bases). Germline-derived CDR1 and CDR2 are SQVTM and ANQGSEA. This CDR3 is built from 13 residues. The CDR3 reads CSVRKGTNSPHHF. CDR3 in DNA: TGCAGCGTCCGAAAGGGGACCAATTCACCCCACCACTTT.

This clonotype was recorded many times. This chain uses TRBV10-3 with TRBJ2-1; D ambiguous. This CDR3 is 13 amino acids long. Per germline, CDR1 ENHRY and CDR2 SYGVKD. V shed 3 bases and J shed 6 bases, with 9 bases lying between them. This CDR3 reads CAISEKPRNEQFF. The CDR3 DNA reads as TGTGCCATCAGTGAAAAGCCGCGCAATGAGCAGTTCTTC.

This clonotype came up many times. The chain combines TRBV20-1 with TRBJ1-2, with D perhaps matching TRBD1 (5 bases). V shed 5 bases and J shed 3 bases, with 22 bases lying between them. The CDR3 length is 16 residues. Germline loops: CDR1 DFQATT, CDR2 SNEGSKA (reference sequence). The CDR3 loop is CSASDIRAPGYYGYTF. CDR3 nucleotides: TGCAGTGCTTCAGATATCAGGGCCCCAGGTTACTATGGCTACACCTTC.

This clonotype was counted many times. The chain recombines TRBV18 with TRBJ2-1, with D possibly matching TRBD2 (5 bases). The CDR3 is 15 amino acids. The germline V and J ends were trimmed by 2 bases and 5 bases, with 13 bases remaining between them. Per germline, CDR1 KGHSH and CDR2 LQKENI. The CDR3 protein is CASSPTPAVNNEQFF. The CDR3 coding sequence is TGTGCCAGCTCACCAACCCCAGCGGTGAACAATGAGCAGTTCTTC. The entire variable domain, with the rest obtained from reference TRBV18 and TRBJ2-1, is as follows: NAGVMQNPRHLVRRRGQEARLRCSPMKGHSHVYWYRQLPEEGLKFMVYLQKENIIDESGMPKERFSAEFPKEGPSILRIQQVVRGDSAAYFCASSPTPAVNNEQFFGPGTRLTVL.

In this sample, this clonotype turned up many times. The CDR3 is CASSLVVEGHEQYF. The CDR3 nucleotides are TGTGCCAGCAGTTTGGTGGTCGAGGGGCACGAGCAGTACTTC. The rearrangement joins TRBV28 to TRBJ2-7; D possibly uses TRBD1 or TRBD2 (5 bases each). The germline V and J ends were trimmed by 3 bases and 5 bases, with 14 bases remaining between them. CDR1 and CDR2 from the germline V gene are MDHEN and SYDVKM. The CDR3 consists of 14 residues.